The 24 T cell receptor beta chains presented below share a single source sample, sequenced in a study of blood T cell repertoires in COVID-19. Libraries were prepared by immunoSEQ multiplex PCR; TCRdb keeps only in-frame clonotypes and omits some of them. This table holds tens of thousands of clones, 79% found once. The material sequenced was peripheral blood. Receptors originate from a man aged 60-69 years with active or convalescent COVID-19.

The table lists this clone with many counts. V and J are TRBV2 and TRBJ2-7, with 9 bases aligning to TRBD1. CDR3 length equals 14 residues. The germline CDR1 and CDR2 sequences are SNHLY and FYNNEI. Trimming cost V 8 bases and J 5 bases; bases outside gene matches: 10. CDR3 DNA: TGTGCCAGCGTCGGACACAGGGGGCGAAACGAGCAGTACTTC. Translated: CASVGHRGRNEQYF.

The rearrangement links TRBV6-5 to TRBJ1-2, with D possibly being TRBD1 (5 bases). Germline values: CDR1 MNHEY, CDR2 SVGAGI. V was shortened by 2 bases and J by 8 bases, with 12 bases between the two germline ends. The CDR3 is 13 residues long. The CDR3 region is CASSYPGSGGYTF. For the CDR3, the DNA is TGTGCCAGCAGTTACCCAGGGTCTGGAGGCTACACCTTC.

The J gene is TRBJ2-1, the V gene TRBV30; TRBD2 aligns across 11 bases. CDR3 length: 15 residues. V shed 3 bases and J 7 bases; nucleotides not matched to a gene: 8. Germline CDR1 GTSNPN, CDR2 SVGIG (reference sequence). This chain's CDR3 is CAWRFSGGAINEQFF. The CDR3 DNA reads TGTGCCTGGAGGTTTAGCGGGGGGGCCATAAATGAGCAGTTCTTC.

V usage is TRBV10-3 and J usage is TRBJ1-1, with 12 bases matching TRBD1. The CDR3 has 16 amino acids. V dropped 6 bases and J dropped 2; count of bases not matched to a gene: 7. Germline V gene lookup returns CDR1 ENHRY and CDR2 SYGVKD. The CDR3 reads CAIRGRDRGRNTEAFF. CDR3 in DNA: TGTGCCATCAGGGGCCGGGACAGGGGGCGAAACACTGAAGCTTTCTTT.

Only a few counts were recorded for this clone. This chain connects TRBV7-2 to TRBJ2-7, with D unclear. V lost 3 bases to trimming and J lost 5 bases, with 11 bases between them. This CDR3 has 13 amino acids. Germline V gives CDR1 SGHTA, CDR2 FQGNSA. The CDR3 sequence is CASSFRVGHEQYF. CDR3 DNA: TGTGCCAGCAGCTTCAGAGTGGGCCACGAGCAGTACTTC.

The chain employs TRBV18 and TRBJ2-5; TRBD2 matches 8 bases. V was clipped by 6 bases and J by 2 bases; unmatched bases: 8. Germline-derived CDR1 and CDR2 are KGHSH and LQKENI. There are 15 residues in the CDR3. This chain's CDR3 is CASSGAGGLQETQYF. In DNA form, the CDR3 reads TGTGCCAGCTCGGGTGCGGGGGGCCTACAAGAGACCCAGTACTTC.

This clone was seen only a few times. This chain joins TRBV5-1 and TRBJ2-3; tentative D call: TRBD1 (6 bases). The V end lost 4 bases, the J end lost 2 bases, and 11 bases lay between the germline ends. The CDR3 is made up of 14 amino acids. Germline loops: CDR1 SGHRS, CDR2 YFSETQ. The CDR3 coding sequence is TGCGCCAGCAGCATGGGGGCCCTCACAGATACGCAGTATTTT. This sequence encodes CASSMGALTDTQYF.

This chain links TRBV9 with TRBJ1-6; D perhaps matches TRBD1 (6 bases). CDR1 is SGDLS, CDR2 YYNGEE, per germline. Trimming took 5 bases from V and 9 from J, leaving 18 bases between them. CDR3 length: 15 amino acids. CDR3 DNA: TGTGCCAGCAGAATGGGCACAGGGATGAGTTCACCCCTCCACTTT. Its protein product is CASRMGTGMSSPLHF.

In this sample, this clone turned up a few times. This sequence joins TRBV10-3 and TRBJ2-7, with 7 positions matching TRBD1. The V gene end was trimmed by 8 bases and the J gene end by 2 bases; junction bases not matched to a gene: 6. The germline V gene encodes CDR1 ENHRY and CDR2 SYGVKD. The CDR3 runs 13 residues. The CDR3 coding sequence is TGTGCCATCCAGGGACAGACAACCTACGAGCAGTACTTC. It codes for CAIQGQTTYEQYF.

The chain employs TRBV7-8 and TRBJ2-7, with TRBD1 matching over 9 bases. This CDR3 region has 14 residues. Germline V CDR1 and CDR2: SGHVS, FQNEAQ. Trimming removed 6 bases from V and 4 bases from J; junction bases left unmatched: 7. The CDR3 coding sequence is TGTGCCAGCAGACTAGACAGGGGGATATACGAGCAGTACTTC. Protein product: CASRLDRGIYEQYF.

The chain employs TRBV5-1 and TRBJ1-2; possible D gene TRBD1, 6 bases. There are 13 residues in the CDR3. Germline CDR1 is SGHRS and CDR2 is YFSETQ. The V and J ends lost 4 bases and 9 bases respectively, with 16 bases between them. CDR3 DNA sequence: TGCGCCAGCAGCACAGGGACCGGGGAAAGCTACACCTTC. Encoded protein: CASSTGTGESYTF.

The gene calls are TRBV27 and TRBJ2-1; D is unclear. Trimming pared 8 bases from V and 0 bases from J, leaving 11 bases between. Germline V gene lookup returns CDR1 MNHEY and CDR2 SMNVEV (reference sequence). The CDR3 consists of 14 residues. CDR3 protein: CASSLDNSYNEQFF. Written as DNA, the CDR3 is TGTGCCAGCTCCCTCGACAACTCCTACAATGAGCAGTTCTTC.

The chain uses TRBV30 and TRBJ1-4; TRBD1 is a possible D gene (5 bases). V gave up 2 bases and J gave up 4 bases, with 8 bases separating them. CDR1 and CDR2 (germline): GTSNPN, SVGIG (reference sequence). The CDR3 has 13 amino acids. This chain's CDR3 is CAWSRQRNEKLFF. The CDR3 DNA reads TGTGCCTGGAGTAGACAGCGTAATGAAAAACTGTTTTTT.

This chain connects TRBV3-1 (or the pseudogene TRBV3-2) to TRBJ2-7, with 8 bases aligning to TRBD1. J lost 6 bases, V lost 4 bases, and 5 bases had no gene match. The CDR3 spans 13 residues. CDR1 LGHDT and CDR2 YNNKEL come from the germline V gene (reference sequence). The CDR3 spells CASSLTTGGEQYF. DNA for the CDR3: TGTGCCAGCAGCCTGACCACAGGGGGCGAGCAGTACTTC.

This clone was picked up a small number of times. The chain employs TRBV6-2 or TRBV6-3 and TRBJ1-1, with D possibly being TRBD1 (6 bases). V gave up 5 bases and J gave up 10 bases, with 17 bases separating them. CDR3 size: 13 residues. Germline loops: CDR1 MNHEY, CDR2 SVGEGT. CDR3 region: CASSPRTEIGAFF. CDR3 sequence (DNA): TGTGCCAGCAGTCCCCGGACAGAGATTGGAGCTTTCTTT.

The rearrangement uses TRBV2 and TRBJ2-5; perhaps TRBD2 as D (7 bases). Trimming took 6 bases from V and 0 from J, leaving 20 bases between them. Germline lookup yields CDR1 SNHLY and CDR2 FYNNEI. The CDR3 sequence is 17 residues long. The DNA for the CDR3 is TGTGCCAGCAGCGCCCGGGGGGCGCGGGGCTACCAAGAGACCCAGTACTTC. It codes for CASSARGARGYQETQYF. Looking up the rest from reference TRBV2 and TRBJ2-5 gives the full variable domain: EPEVTQTPSHQVTQMGQEVILRCVPISNHLYFYWYRQILGQKVEFLVSFYNNEISEKSEIFDDQFSVERPDGSNFTLKIRSTKLEDSAMYFCASSARGARGYQETQYFGPGTRLLVL.

The V and J genes are TRBV5-4 and TRBJ2-3, with TRBD2 matching over 12 bases. V trimming: 2 bases; J trimming: 5 bases; junction bases outside the gene matches: 3. The CDR3 runs 15 residues. CDR1 is SGHNT, CDR2 YYREEE, per germline (reference sequence). As DNA, the CDR3 is TGTGCCAGCAGCTTAAGGACTAGCGGGGTAGATACGCAGTATTTT. Its translation: CASSLRTSGVDTQYF.

For the CDR3, the DNA is TGTGCCAGCAGCTTAGAGGCAGGCTTTAACTATGGCTACACCTTC. Translated: CASSLEAGFNYGYTF. J is TRBJ1-2 and V is TRBV7-9; D remains ambiguous. CDR3 length equals 15 residues. Germline assignment: CDR1 SEHNR and CDR2 FQNEAQ (reference sequence). Trimming stripped 1 base from V and 1 base from J, with 10 bases between.

In its sample, this clone was seen once. This chain links TRBV12-3 or TRBV12-4 with TRBJ1-1, with TRBD1 as a possible D gene (5 bases). The CDR3 is 13 residues long. V lost 4 bases and J 3 bases, leaving 9 bases between the germline ends. Here the CDR3 DNA reads TGTGCCAGCAGTTCGGAAGGGGACACTGAAGCTTTCTTT. It translates to CASSSEGDTEAFF.

The CDR3 coding sequence is TGCAGCGTTGAGTCCCCTACTGGGGCCAACGTCCTGACTTTC. Translated, it gives CSVESPTGANVLTF. The rearrangement joins TRBV29-1 to TRBJ2-6; D call uncertain. Germline values: CDR1 SQVTM, CDR2 ANQGSEA. Trimming removed 3 bases from V and 2 bases from J, with 8 bases in between. CDR3 length equals 14 residues.

The V call is TRBV28, the J call TRBJ1-5, with 8 bases matching TRBD1. The V segment lost 4 bases and the J segment 5 bases; nucleotides outside the gene matches: 1. The germline V gene has CDR1 MDHEN and CDR2 SYDVKM. The CDR3 length is 13 residues. CDR3 region: CASSWGQDQPQHF. CDR3 nucleotide sequence: TGTGCCAGCAGTTGGGGACAGGATCAGCCCCAGCATTTT.

This sequence joins TRBV7-9 and TRBJ1-1; TRBD1 agrees at 7 bases. The junction had 3 bases not matched to a gene; V was cut back by 1 base and J by 1 base. CDR3 length: 15 residues. Germline V gene lookup returns CDR1 SEHNR and CDR2 FQNEAQ (reference sequence). The CDR3 nucleotides are TGTGCCAGCAGCTTAGGGGGACAGCCGAACACTGAAGCTTTCTTT. Translated: CASSLGGQPNTEAFF. The full variable domain, its missing parts supplied by reference TRBV7-9 and TRBJ1-1, is DTGVSQNPRHKITKRGQNVTFRCDPISEHNRLYWYRQTLGQGPEFLTYFQNEAQLEKSRLLSDRFSAERPKGSFSTLEIQRTEQGDSAMYLCASSLGGQPNTEAFFGQGTRLTVV.

The chain recombines TRBV14 with TRBJ2-5; 9 nucleotides agree with TRBD2. This CDR3 is 15 amino acids long. The germline CDR1 and CDR2 sequences are SGHDN and FVKESK. V shed 4 bases and J 5 bases; nucleotides not matched to a gene: 8. Written as DNA, the CDR3 is TGTGCCAGCAGCCCACTTCTAGCGGGGACTGAGACCCAGTACTTC. Encoded protein: CASSPLLAGTETQYF.

CDR3 nucleotide sequence: TGTGCCAGCAGCGCCCCCCGACAGGGATCCAACTACGAGCAGTACTTC. Protein: CASSAPRQGSNYEQYF. The genes are TRBV5-4 and TRBJ2-7; 7 bases map to TRBD1. There are 16 residues in the CDR3. Losses at the gene ends were 4 bases for V and 3 bases for J; bases not matched to a gene: 13. Germline CDR1 is SGHNT and CDR2 is YYREEE (reference sequence).